The source of this T cell receptor beta chain is a study of type 1 regulatory T cells. At the level of the study: T-allo10 is an in vitro-generated, Tr1-enriched CD4 T cell product specific for alloantigen.

This clonotype was found a few times. One entry per CDR3 protein, called by TCRdb with MiXCR from the reads. This sample has 90,000 to 100,000 distinct CDR3 sequences; about a third occur once, and the top ten carry roughly 2.4%. CDR3 length equals 18 residues. Trimming shortened V by 5 bases and J by 0 bases, and 22 bases separated the two germline ends. The germline gives CDR1 DFQATT, CDR2 SNEGSKA (reference sequence). The sequenced sample was CD4+ T cells, either the whole sample or a sorted fraction (not recorded which). This sequence joins TRBV20-1 and TRBJ2-2, with D possibly being TRBD1 (6 bases). This TCR derives from a human donor in good health. This CDR3 is CSAPVGGVSPSNTGELFF. CDR3 in DNA: TGCAGTGCTCCGGTAGGGGGTGTGAGCCCGTCGAACACCGGGGAGCTGTTTTTT.